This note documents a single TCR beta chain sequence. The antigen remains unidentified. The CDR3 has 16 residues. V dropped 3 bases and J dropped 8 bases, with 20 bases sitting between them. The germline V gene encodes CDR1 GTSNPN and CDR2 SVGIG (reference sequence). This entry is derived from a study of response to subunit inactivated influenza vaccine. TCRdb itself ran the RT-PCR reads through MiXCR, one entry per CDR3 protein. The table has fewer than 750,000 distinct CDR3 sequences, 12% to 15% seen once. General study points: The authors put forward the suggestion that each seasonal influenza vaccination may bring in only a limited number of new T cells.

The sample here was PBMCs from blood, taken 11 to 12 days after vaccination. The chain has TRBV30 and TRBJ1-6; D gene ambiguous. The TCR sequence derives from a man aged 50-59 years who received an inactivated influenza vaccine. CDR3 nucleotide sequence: TGTGCCTGGAGCGACGCCCTTGTGTCTCTTTATTCACCCCTCCACTTT. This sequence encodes CAWSDALVSLYSPLHF.